This note documents a single TCR beta chain sequence. A single count supports this clone. Its antigen remains unidentified. No base qualities exist here, and no much larger clone lies one base off it. Participants in the prospective study were aged about 18 to 100 years, lived in 24 United States geographic areas, and enrolled through a virtual design. To assign participants to cohorts, the prospective study relied on clinical history that participants themselves reported in a screening survey and a study questionnaire. For ImmuneRACE Cohort 3, a participant was defined as recovered based on two consecutive negative NP/OP PCR tests, clearance by a healthcare professional, or resolution of symptoms. In the prospective study, mobile phlebotomists collected whole blood, serum and a nasopharyngeal or oropharyngeal swab from each participant. Over an approximately 2-month period, participants in the prospective study had the option of providing additional blood draws and questionnaires. Prospective study blood samples were shipped either frozen or at room temperature before DNA extraction.

Taken from cysteine to phenylalanine, the CDR3 has 12 residues. CDR3 DNA is the only sequence kept; it has 36 bases, read in frame from the first base. V lost 4 bases and J lost 3 bases; the stretch between them is 6 bases long. CDR1 SNHLY and CDR2 FYNNEI were looked up in the germline V gene. The entry originates in a study of blood T cell repertoires in COVID-19 (dated by TCRdb to the early 2020s). Broadly, across the study: Samples covering the acute and convalescent phases of COVID-19 were provided by collaborators in the United States, Italy and Spain. Subjects who had been exposed to COVID-19, were actively infected with it, or had recovered from it provided the deeply sampled blood TCRbeta repertoires that made up the dataset. The samples were drawn from the first 160 participants of the ongoing ImmuneRACE study and from under 1,500 subjects provided by 6 global collaborators. Sample metadata almost always included a de-identified subject ID, COVID-19 status, age in years and sex. Where HLA class I and class II types were available, the types were taken from metadata supplied by the sample provider, not from assay-based typing. The repertoires were released in a freely available public database intended as a resource for research on the immune response to SARS-CoV-2. The material from the prospective study consisted of cDNA or gDNA derived from T cells, B-cell-depleted T cells, or PBMCs.

Study-wide findings and limitations: The quantity of clinical and demographic metadata differed by source and by participant and was supplied without curation.

TCRbeta CDR3 regions were amplified from genomic DNA by means of the immunoSEQ Assay, a bias-controlled multiplex PCR. As for the original processing: Within the assay, amplification of reference gene primers was used to estimate how many nucleated cells each sample contained. Sequence reads were collapsed and filtered to measure the absolute abundance of every unique TCRbeta CDR3 rearrangement. For each sample, productive Simpson clonality was calculated as the square root of Simpson's diversity index across productive rearrangements. TCRdb retrieved this table from immuneACCESS and kept in-frame rearrangements only. Not all clones are present; in checked studies, unresolved V genes account for under half, and no reason is known for the remainder. V and J calls and clone size are copied from that table; D and trimming were computed from the DNA. The table for this sample lists about 150,000 clones; around four fifths of them were counted only once. In total, the top ten clones hold around 5.5% of the sample.

The specimen was PBMCs or T cells enriched from blood (not recorded which). This clonotype originated in a woman aged 45-60 years who had recovered from COVID-19. In this chain, TRBV2 is recombined with TRBJ1-2; the D gene lacks a confident call. The CDR3 loop reads CASSGTDYGYTF. The DNA sequence is given as TGTGCCAGCAGTGGGACTGACTATGGCTACACCTTC.